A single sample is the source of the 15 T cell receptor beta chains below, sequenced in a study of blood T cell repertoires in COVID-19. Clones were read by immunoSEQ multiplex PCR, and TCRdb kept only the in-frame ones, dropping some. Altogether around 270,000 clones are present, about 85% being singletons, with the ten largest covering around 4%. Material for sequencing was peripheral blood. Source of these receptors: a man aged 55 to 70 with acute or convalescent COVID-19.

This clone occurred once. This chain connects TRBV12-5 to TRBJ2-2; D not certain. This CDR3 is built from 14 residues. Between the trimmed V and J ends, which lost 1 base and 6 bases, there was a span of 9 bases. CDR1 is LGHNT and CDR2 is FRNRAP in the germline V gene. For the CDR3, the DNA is TGTGCTAGTGGTTTGGGTCCTGGGCCCGGGGAGCTGTTTTTT. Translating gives CASGLGPGPGELFF.

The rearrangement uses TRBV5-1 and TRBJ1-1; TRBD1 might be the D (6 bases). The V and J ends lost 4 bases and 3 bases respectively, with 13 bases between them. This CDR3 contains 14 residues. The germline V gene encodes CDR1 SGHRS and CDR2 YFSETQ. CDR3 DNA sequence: TGCGCCAGCAGCCAAGGGACACCTTACACTGAAGCTTTCTTT. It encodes CASSQGTPYTEAFF.

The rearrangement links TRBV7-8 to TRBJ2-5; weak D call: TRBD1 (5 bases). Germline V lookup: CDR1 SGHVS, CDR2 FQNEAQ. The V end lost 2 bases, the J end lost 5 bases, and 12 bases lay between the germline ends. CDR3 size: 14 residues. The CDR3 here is CASSLPGFTETQYF. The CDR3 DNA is TGTGCCAGCAGCTTACCAGGGTTTACGGAGACCCAGTACTTC.

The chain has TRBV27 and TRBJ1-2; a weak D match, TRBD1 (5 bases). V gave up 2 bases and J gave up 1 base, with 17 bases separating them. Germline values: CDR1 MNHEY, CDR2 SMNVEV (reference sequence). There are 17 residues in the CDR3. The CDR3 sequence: CASSLRGRGGGNYGYTF. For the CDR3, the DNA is TGTGCCAGCAGTTTAAGGGGAAGGGGCGGCGGTAACTATGGCTACACCTTC.

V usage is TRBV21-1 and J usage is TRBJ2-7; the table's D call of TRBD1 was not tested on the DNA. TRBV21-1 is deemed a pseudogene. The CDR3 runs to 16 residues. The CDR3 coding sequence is TGTGCCAGCAGCAAAAGACAGGACTTTAGCTCCTACGAGCAGTACTTC. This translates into CASSKRQDFSSYEQYF.

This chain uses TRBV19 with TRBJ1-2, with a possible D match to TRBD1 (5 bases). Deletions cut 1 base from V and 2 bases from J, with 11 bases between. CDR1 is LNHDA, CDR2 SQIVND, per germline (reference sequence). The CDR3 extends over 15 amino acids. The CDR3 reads CASSIVLRGNYGYTF. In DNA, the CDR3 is TGTGCCAGTAGTATAGTTCTTCGGGGGAACTATGGCTACACCTTC. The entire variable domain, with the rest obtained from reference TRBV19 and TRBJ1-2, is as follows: DGGITQSPKYLFRKEGQNVTLSCEQNLNHDAMYWYRQDPGQGLRLIYYSQIVNDFQKGDIAEGYSVSREKKESFPLTVTSAQKNPTAFYLCASSIVLRGNYGYTFGSGTRLTVV.

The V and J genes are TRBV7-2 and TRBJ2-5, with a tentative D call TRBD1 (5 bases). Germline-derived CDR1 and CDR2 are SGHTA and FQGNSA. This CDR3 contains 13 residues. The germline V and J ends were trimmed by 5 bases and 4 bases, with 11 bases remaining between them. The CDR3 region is CASSPQGLETQYF. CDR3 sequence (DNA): TGTGCCAGCAGCCCGCAGGGTCTAGAGACCCAGTACTTC.

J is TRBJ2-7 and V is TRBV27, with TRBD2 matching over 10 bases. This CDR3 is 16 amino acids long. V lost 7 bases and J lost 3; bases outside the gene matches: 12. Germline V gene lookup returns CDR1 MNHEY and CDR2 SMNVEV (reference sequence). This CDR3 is CASTFSGGTVHYEQYF. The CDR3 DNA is TGTGCCAGCACCTTTAGCGGGGGGACGGTCCACTACGAGCAGTACTTC.

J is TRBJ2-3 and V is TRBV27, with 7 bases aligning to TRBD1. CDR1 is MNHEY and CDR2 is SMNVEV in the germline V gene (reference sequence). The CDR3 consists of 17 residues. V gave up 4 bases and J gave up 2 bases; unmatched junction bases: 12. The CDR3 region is CASSSSTGSKPTDTQYF. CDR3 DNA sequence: TGTGCCAGCAGTTCCTCGACAGGGTCCAAACCCACAGATACGCAGTATTTT.

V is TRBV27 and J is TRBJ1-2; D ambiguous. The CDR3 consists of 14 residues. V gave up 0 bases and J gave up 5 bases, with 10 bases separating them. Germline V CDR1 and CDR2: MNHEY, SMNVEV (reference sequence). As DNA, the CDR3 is TGTGCCAGCAGTTTATCCGGGTTGAGATATGGCTACACCTTC. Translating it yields CASSLSGLRYGYTF.

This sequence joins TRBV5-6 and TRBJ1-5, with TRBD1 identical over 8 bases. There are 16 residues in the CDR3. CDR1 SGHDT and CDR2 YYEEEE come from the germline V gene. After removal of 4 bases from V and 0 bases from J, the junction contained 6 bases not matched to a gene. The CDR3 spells CASSPGTGRSNQPQHF. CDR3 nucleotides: TGTGCCAGCAGCCCCGGGACAGGCCGTAGCAATCAGCCCCAGCATTTT.

CDR3 nucleotides: TGCGCCAGCAGCTTGGCCGGGACAGTAAAAGGCACTGAAGCTTTCTTT. Translated, it gives CASSLAGTVKGTEAFF. V and J are TRBV5-1 and TRBJ1-1; 7 nucleotides align to TRBD1. Unmatched junction bases numbered 9, after V lost 0 bases and J lost 4 bases. The CDR3 contains 16 residues. The germline V gene has CDR1 SGHRS and CDR2 YFSETQ. The entire variable domain, with the rest obtained from reference TRBV5-1 and TRBJ1-1, is as follows: KAGVTQTPRYLIKTRGQQVTLSCSPISGHRSVSWYQQTPGQGLQFLFEYFSETQRNKGNFPGRFSGRQFSNSRSEMNVSTLELGDSALYLCASSLAGTVKGTEAFFGQGTRLTVV.

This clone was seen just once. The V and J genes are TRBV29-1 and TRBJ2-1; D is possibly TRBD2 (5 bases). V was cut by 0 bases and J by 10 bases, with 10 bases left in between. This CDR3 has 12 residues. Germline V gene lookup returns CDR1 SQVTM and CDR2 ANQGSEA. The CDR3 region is CSVEDAGIEQFF. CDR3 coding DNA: TGCAGCGTTGAAGATGCCGGGATCGAGCAGTTCTTC.

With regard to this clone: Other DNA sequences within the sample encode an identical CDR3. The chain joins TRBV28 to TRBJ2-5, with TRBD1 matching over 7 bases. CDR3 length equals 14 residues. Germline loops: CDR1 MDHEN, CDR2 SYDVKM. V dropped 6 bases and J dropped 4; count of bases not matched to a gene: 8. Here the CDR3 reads CASSSRGRRETQYF. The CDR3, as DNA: TGTGCCAGCAGCTCAAGGGGGCGCCGAGAGACCCAGTACTTC.

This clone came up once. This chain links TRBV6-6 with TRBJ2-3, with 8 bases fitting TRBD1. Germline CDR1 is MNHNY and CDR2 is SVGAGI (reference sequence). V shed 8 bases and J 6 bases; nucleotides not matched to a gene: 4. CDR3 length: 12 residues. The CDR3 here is CASGWTGDTQYF. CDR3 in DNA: TGTGCCAGCGGTTGGACAGGGGATACGCAGTATTTT.